This T cell receptor beta chain originates from a study of post-analysis software for immune sequencing data. Only one count was recorded for this clonotype. Its matching antigen is unknown. Whole-study findings and limits: Among five TRBV segments more frequent in patients than controls were TRBV5-6, TRBV5-1 and TRBV20-1. Multiple sclerosis patients showed significantly lower normalized Chao1 diversity than controls did.

Built from TCR beta cDNA, the libraries had unique molecular identifiers in them. cDNA molecules numbering around 450,000 came from approximately 1 to 10 million T cells. TCRdb re-analysed the PCR reads in MiXCR, keeping a single row per CDR3 protein. The profile shows some 690,000 distinct CDR3 sequences, more than 50% of them singletons. Losses at the gene ends were 0 bases for V and 2 bases for J; bases not matched to a gene: 13. There are 18 residues in the CDR3. From germline, CDR1 is DFQATT and CDR2 SNEGSKA (reference sequence). This sequence originates from a girl aged 2 to 10 with multiple sclerosis. The specimen sequenced was blood. This chain uses TRBV20-1 with TRBJ2-1; 7 nucleotides agree with TRBD2. The CDR3 coding sequence is TGCAGTGCTAGAGATCGTTATGCGGGGAGGGTTACCTACAATGAGCAGTTCTTC. This encodes CSARDRYAGRVTYNEQFF.